Listed below are T cell receptor beta chains from one sample, sequenced in a study of CD8 T cells in ankylosing spondylitis. TCRdb reprocessed the 5' RACE reads with MiXCR, giving one entry per CDR3 protein. The data contain hundreds of thousands of distinct CDR3 sequences, less than 9.5% of them singletons. The specimen was blood, either unsorted or a sorted T cell fraction (not recorded which). These receptors were taken from a female donor with ankylosing spondylitis or in good health (not recorded which). Each CDR3 is given with its conserved first and last residue. D genes are given only for firm matches. Clone size is not always given. Where it is, it says once, few, many or a class for expanded clones.

J: TRBJ2-7; size: many; V: TRBV5-1; D: .; DNA: TGCGCCAGCAGCTTGCGAGGGGACCCGTCCTACGAGCAGTACTTC; CDR3: CASSLRGDPSYEQYF
J: TRBJ2-5; size: many; V: TRBV6-2/TRBV6-3; D: .; DNA: TGTGCCAGCAGTTTCTCCGGGTGGGAGACCCAGTACTTC; CDR3: CASSFSGWETQYF
J: TRBJ2-5; size: many; V: TRBV20-1; D: TRBD1; DNA: TGCAGTGCCCCGGGACAGGGGTACCAAGAGACCCAGTACTTC; CDR3: CSAPGQGYQETQYF
J: TRBJ1-4; size: few; V: TRBV27; D: .; DNA: TGTGCCAGCAGTTTAGGCTACGAGGAGTGGAGGGAAAAACTGTTTTTT; CDR3: CASSLGYEEWREKLFF
J: TRBJ2-7; size: many; V: TRBV4-3; D: TRBD1; DNA: TGCGCCAGCAGCCAAGGGGGACAGGGGCCCTACGAGCAGTACTTC; CDR3: CASSQGGQGPYEQYF
J: TRBJ2-1; size: many; V: TRBV5-1; D: TRBD2; DNA: TGCGCCAGCAGACTAGCGGGCCTTAACAATGAGCAGTTCTTC; CDR3: CASRLAGLNNEQFF
J: TRBJ2-1; size: many; V: TRBV29-1; D: TRBD2; DNA: TGCAGCGTGGCCGGGACTAGCGGGGGTACCCAGTTCTTC; CDR3: CSVAGTSGGTQFF
J: TRBJ1-1; size: many; V: TRBV3-1; D: TRBD1; DNA: TGTGCCAGCAGCCAAGACAGGGGGCGCGGGCATGTTACTGAAGCTTTCTTT; CDR3: CASSQDRGRGHVTEAFF
J: TRBJ1-6; size: many; V: TRBV5-6; D: .; DNA: TGTGCCAGCAGCCCGGGACAACCAAATTCACCCCTCCACTTT; CDR3: CASSPGQPNSPLHF
J: TRBJ2-2; size: .; V: TRBV6-2/TRBV6-3; D: TRBD2; DNA: TGTGCCAGCAGTTACCCCGGGAGGACCGGGGAGCTGTTTTTT; CDR3: CASSYPGRTGELFF
J: TRBJ2-3; size: many; V: TRBV29-1; D: .; DNA: TGCAGCGTTGGGGGGAGCCCAGATACGCAGTATTTT; CDR3: CSVGGSPDTQYF
J: TRBJ2-1; size: .; V: TRBV18; D: .; DNA: TGTGCCAGCTCACTTTCTGGGGCCTCGGGTGAGCAGTTCTTC; CDR3: CASSLSGASGEQFF
J: TRBJ1-2; size: .; V: TRBV6-1; D: .; DNA: TGTGCCAGCAGTGAGACGGGGGGCTACACCTTC; CDR3: CASSETGGYTF
J: TRBJ2-2; size: few; V: TRBV5-4; D: .; DNA: TGTGCCAGCAGCCGGCTCGGCGGGGAGCTGTTTTTT; CDR3: CASSRLGGELFF
J: TRBJ2-1; size: many; V: TRBV18; D: .; DNA: TGTGCCAGCTCACCACAGGTTCCTATCTCATCCGGTGAGCAGTTCTTC; CDR3: CASSPQVPISSGEQFF
J: TRBJ2-1; size: many; V: TRBV12-3/TRBV12-4; D: TRBD2; DNA: TGTGCCAGCAGGCGAACTAGCGGGAGGGCGGGTGAGCAGTTCTTC; CDR3: CASRRTSGRAGEQFF
J: TRBJ2-5; size: many; V: TRBV20-1; D: .; DNA: TGCAGTGCCCCCAAAGGGGACCAAGAGACCCAGTACTTC; CDR3: CSAPKGDQETQYF
J: TRBJ2-5; size: many; V: TRBV6-1; D: TRBD2; DNA: TGTGCCAGCAGTAGACTAGCGGGAACGGTGGAGACCCAGTACTTC; CDR3: CASSRLAGTVETQYF
J: TRBJ2-5; size: many; V: TRBV20-1; D: TRBD2; DNA: TGCAGTGCTAGAGAACTAGCGGGAGGAGGGGTTCAAGAGACCCAGTACTTC; CDR3: CSARELAGGGVQETQYF
J: TRBJ2-7; size: many; V: TRBV20-1; D: .; DNA: TGCAGCGTTCGTCGGAACTACGAGCAGTACTTC; CDR3: CSVRRNYEQYF
J: TRBJ2-3; size: many; V: TRBV20-1; D: TRBD1; DNA: TGCAGTGCTAGAGATATAGGACAGGGAAGAGATACGCAGTATTTT; CDR3: CSARDIGQGRDTQYF
J: TRBJ2-2; size: .; V: TRBV7-2; D: TRBD2; DNA: TGTACCAGCAGCTTAGCGCTCGGGACTAGCGGGAGGGCGTACACCGGGGAGCTGTTTTTT; CDR3: CTSSLALGTSGRAYTGELFF
J: TRBJ2-4; size: many; V: TRBV5-1; D: .; DNA: TGCGCCAGCAAAGGCGTCGCCAAAAACATTCAGTACTTC; CDR3: CASKGVAKNIQYF
J: TRBJ1-6; size: many; V: TRBV18; D: .; DNA: TGTGCCAGCTCATCCAACCCCCCAGGGAGCTCCTATAATTCACCCCTCCACTTT; CDR3: CASSSNPPGSSYNSPLHF
J: TRBJ2-1; size: .; V: TRBV4-3; D: TRBD2; DNA: TGCGCCAGCAGCCCTTTTATCGGGACTAGGCACAATGAGCAGTTCTTC; CDR3: CASSPFIGTRHNEQFF
J: TRBJ2-5; size: many; V: TRBV7-2; D: TRBD2; DNA: TGTGCCAGCAGCTTAGCAGGGGAGGGAATCCAAGAGACCCAGTACTTC; CDR3: CASSLAGEGIQETQYF
J: TRBJ2-1; size: many; V: TRBV7-9; D: .; DNA: TGTGCCAGCAGCTCCCCGTCAGGGAAGGGATACAATGAGCAGTTCTTC; CDR3: CASSSPSGKGYNEQFF
J: TRBJ1-1; size: many; V: TRBV20-1; D: TRBD1; DNA: TGCAGTGCTAGACGCGGGACAGCATACACTGAAGCTTTCTTT; CDR3: CSARRGTAYTEAFF
J: TRBJ1-3; size: many; V: TRBV12-3/TRBV12-4; D: .; DNA: TGTGCCAGCAGTTTTCGTCTCGGGGGGATGTCTGGAAACACCATATATTTT; CDR3: CASSFRLGGMSGNTIYF
J: TRBJ2-7; size: few; V: TRBV20-1; D: TRBD2; DNA: TGCAGTGCTGGCGGGAGAATCTTCGACGAGCAGTACTTC; CDR3: CSAGGRIFDEQYF
J: TRBJ2-2; size: few; V: TRBV11-2; D: .; DNA: TGTGCCAGCAGCCCTATTGCCGGGGAGCTGTTTTTT; CDR3: CASSPIAGELFF
J: TRBJ2-5; size: many; V: TRBV10-3; D: .; DNA: TGTGCCATCAGTGACACTGGGGTTGCGGAGACCCAGTACTTC; CDR3: CAISDTGVAETQYF
J: TRBJ2-1; size: .; V: TRBV7-9; D: .; DNA: TGTGCCAGCAGCTTAGACGGGAAATATCGCAATGAGCAGTTCTTC; CDR3: CASSLDGKYRNEQFF
J: TRBJ2-3; size: .; V: TRBV18; D: TRBD2; DNA: TGTGCCAGCTCACCGCGATTGATGGGAGCGGGAGCCTCAGATACGCAGTATTTT; CDR3: CASSPRLMGAGASDTQYF
J: TRBJ1-3; size: .; V: TRBV7-2; D: .; DNA: TGTGCCATCAGCCTATTCGGACAGTCAGGTGGAAACACCATATATTTT; CDR3: CAISLFGQSGGNTIYF
J: TRBJ1-2; size: many; V: TRBV29-1; D: .; DNA: TGCAGCGTTGAGGATCCGAGCGGTGATGGCTACACCTTC; CDR3: CSVEDPSGDGYTF
J: TRBJ2-7; size: many; V: TRBV4-2; D: .; DNA: TGTGCCAGCAGCCAGCCGGGACGGACCTACGAGCAGTACTTC; CDR3: CASSQPGRTYEQYF
J: TRBJ1-1; size: many; V: TRBV7-6; D: .; DNA: TGTGCCAGCAGCTTAGAGGAAACAAACACTGAAGCTTTCTTT; CDR3: CASSLEETNTEAFF
J: TRBJ2-3; size: many; V: TRBV7-2; D: .; DNA: TGTGCTTCCCATTCCGGAGTTATTGGGACAGATACGCAGTATTTT; CDR3: CASHSGVIGTDTQYF
J: TRBJ2-1; size: many; V: TRBV10-3; D: TRBD1; DNA: TGTGCCTCCCAAGGACAGGTGGAGCAGTTCTTC; CDR3: CASQGQVEQFF
J: TRBJ2-5; size: few; V: TRBV20-1; D: .; DNA: TGCAGTGCTAGTTCCTCTAGCGCCATACAAGAGACCCAGTACTTC; CDR3: CSASSSSAIQETQYF
J: TRBJ2-2; size: many; V: TRBV7-2; D: TRBD1; DNA: TGTGCCAGCAGCTTAAAGAGGGGGCTGGCCGGGGAGCTGTTTTTT; CDR3: CASSLKRGLAGELFF
J: TRBJ2-7; size: few; V: TRBV7-9; D: TRBD2; DNA: TGTGCCAGCAGCTTAGGGGGGGTAGGCGGGAGAATCTACGAGCAGTACTTC; CDR3: CASSLGGVGGRIYEQYF
J: TRBJ1-2; size: many; V: TRBV20-1; D: TRBD1; DNA: TGCAGTGCTAGAGATCGGGACAGGGGGGACTATGGCTACACCTTC; CDR3: CSARDRDRGDYGYTF
J: TRBJ2-7; size: .; V: TRBV28; D: TRBD1; DNA: TGTGCCAGCTGTAGGGGGACAGGGGTTGACGAGCAGTACTTC; CDR3: CASCRGTGVDEQYF
J: TRBJ2-7; size: .; V: TRBV7-9; D: .; DNA: TGTGCCAGCGAGGGGGAGGGCGAGCAGTACTTC; CDR3: CASEGEGEQYF
J: TRBJ1-4; size: .; V: TRBV12-3/TRBV12-4; D: .; DNA: TGTACCAGCAGTTTGGGGCTTACTTTCAGTGTAGGGTTCGAAAAACTGTTTTTT; CDR3: CTSSLGLTFSVGFEKLFF
J: TRBJ1-1; size: many; V: TRBV3-1; D: .; DNA: TGTGCCAGCAGCCCTAGGGCCTCGATGGGAGAAGCTTTCTTT; CDR3: CASSPRASMGEAFF
J: TRBJ2-3; size: many; V: TRBV11-1; D: .; DNA: TGTGCCAGCAGCCAACCGCGGGATACGCAGTATTTT; CDR3: CASSQPRDTQYF
J: TRBJ2-1; size: .; V: TRBV5-6; D: TRBD1; DNA: TGTGCCAGCAGCTGGACAGGGGGCGCCGTCAATGAGCAGTTCTTC; CDR3: CASSWTGGAVNEQFF
J: TRBJ2-7; size: many; V: TRBV4-3; D: .; DNA: TGCGCCAGCAGCCAAGGAACGGACGCCTCCTACGAGCAGTACTTC; CDR3: CASSQGTDASYEQYF